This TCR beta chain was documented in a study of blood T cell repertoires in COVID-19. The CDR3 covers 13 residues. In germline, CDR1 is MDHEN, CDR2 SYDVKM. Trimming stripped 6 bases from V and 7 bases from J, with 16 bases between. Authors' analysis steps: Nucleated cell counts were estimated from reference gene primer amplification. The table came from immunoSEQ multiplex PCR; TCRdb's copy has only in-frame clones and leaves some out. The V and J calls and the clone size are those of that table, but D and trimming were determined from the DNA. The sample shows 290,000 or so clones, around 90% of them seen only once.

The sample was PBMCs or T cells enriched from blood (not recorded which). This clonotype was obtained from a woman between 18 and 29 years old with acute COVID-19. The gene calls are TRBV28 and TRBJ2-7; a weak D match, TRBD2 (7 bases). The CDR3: CASRGGGMREQYF. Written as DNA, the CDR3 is TGTGCCAGCAGAGGGGGGGGGATGAGGGAGCAGTACTTC.